The next 18 T cell receptor beta chains were all read from a single sample in a study of blood T cell repertoires in COVID-19. This table comes from immunoSEQ multiplex PCR, and its TCRdb copy is limited to in-frame clones, with some not included. The profile shows 110,000 or so clones, approximately 80% of them singletons. What was sequenced was peripheral blood. These receptors were taken from a man older than 75 with acute or convalescent COVID-19.

The V gene is TRBV5-6, the J gene TRBJ2-1, with D possibly matching TRBD2 (6 bases). Between the trimmed V and J ends, which lost 3 bases and 2 bases, there was a span of 12 bases. The CDR3 sequence is 15 residues long. The germline V gene encodes CDR1 SGHDT and CDR2 YYEEEE. The CDR3 is CASSYPGDPYNEQFF. The CDR3 region has the DNA TGTGCCAGCAGCTACCCGGGAGATCCCTACAATGAGCAGTTCTTC.

This chain uses TRBV4-3 with TRBJ2-3; 16 nucleotides align to TRBD2. V trimming: 1 base; J trimming: 7 bases; junction bases outside the gene matches: 8. CDR3 length: 18 amino acids. Germline V gene lookup returns CDR1 LGHNA and CDR2 YSLEER. The CDR3, as DNA: TGCGCCAGCAGCCAAGGAGGGACTAGCGGGAGGGCCCCCAATACGCAGTATTTT. Translation gives CASSQGGTSGRAPNTQYF.

V is TRBV5-6 and J is TRBJ2-7; 8 nucleotides match TRBD2. V lost 4 bases, J lost 6 bases, and 12 bases stayed unmatched. The CDR3 runs to 15 residues. In germline, CDR1 is SGHDT, CDR2 YYEEEE. The CDR3 region is CASSRTGTRPSEQYF. The CDR3 DNA follows: TGTGCCAGCAGCCGAACCGGGACTAGGCCCTCCGAGCAGTACTTC.

V gene TRBV12-3 or TRBV12-4 combines with J gene TRBJ1-1, with a tentative D call TRBD1 (5 bases). The CDR3 has 13 amino acids. The V gene lost 4 bases and the J gene lost 7 bases, with 13 bases spanning the gap. The CDR3 protein is CASSSRQINEAFF. DNA of the CDR3: TGTGCCAGCAGTTCACGACAGATAAATGAAGCTTTCTTT.

This chain joins TRBV12-3 or TRBV12-4 and TRBJ1-3; D uncertain. This CDR3 region has 12 residues. V was shortened by 2 bases and J by 15 bases, with 14 bases between the two germline ends. The CDR3, as DNA: TGTGCCAGCAGTTTATCTCCCCCCGTGAGATATTTT. It is translated as CASSLSPPVRYF.

The genes are TRBV9 and TRBJ2-1; TRBD2 agrees at 9 bases. The CDR3 totals 17 residues. The ends lost 1 base at V and 7 bases at J; junction bases unmatched: 12. Germline V gives CDR1 SGDLS, CDR2 YYNGEE. The CDR3 nucleotides read TGTGCCAGCAGCGTAACGGGGTTAGCGGGAGTTTTTAATGAGCAGTTCTTC. As protein: CASSVTGLAGVFNEQFF.

V and J are TRBV7-3 and TRBJ2-6, with TRBD1 identical over 7 bases. This CDR3 is 17 amino acids long. Germline V gene lookup returns CDR1 SGHTA and CDR2 FQGTGA. J lost 0 bases, V lost 5 bases, and 7 bases had no gene match. In nucleotides, the CDR3 is TGTGCCAGCAGCCCGGACAGGCCGATCTCTGGGGCCAACGTCCTGACTTTC. Its protein is CASSPDRPISGANVLTF. Full variable domain (rest looked up from reference TRBV7-3 and TRBJ2-6): GAGVSQTPSNKVTEKGKYVELRCDPISGHTALYWYRQSLGQGPEFLIYFQGTGAADDSGLPNDRFFAVRPEGSVSTLKIQRTERGDSAVYLCASSPDRPISGANVLTFGAGSRLTVL.

V usage is TRBV7-9 and J usage is TRBJ1-1; D is unclear. The CDR3 spans 14 residues. Germline V lookup: CDR1 SEHNR, CDR2 FQNEAQ (reference sequence). Trimming removed 2 bases from V and 1 base from J, with 8 bases in between. The CDR3 region is CASSLRGKNTEAFF. In nucleotides, the CDR3 is TGTGCCAGCAGCTTACGGGGAAAGAACACTGAAGCTTTCTTT.

V usage is TRBV18 and J usage is TRBJ2-3; D not certain. V dropped 2 bases and J dropped 4 bases, with 10 bases sitting between them. Germline values: CDR1 KGHSH, CDR2 LQKENI. This CDR3 has 14 residues. CDR3 in amino acids: CASSPNGPPDTQYF. The CDR3 DNA reads as TGTGCCAGCTCACCAAACGGTCCTCCAGATACGCAGTATTTT.

The chain joins TRBV3-1 (or the pseudogene TRBV3-2) to TRBJ1-6; no definite D call. This CDR3 contains 14 residues. In germline, CDR1 is LGHDT, CDR2 YNNKEL (reference sequence). V shed 0 bases and J shed 9 bases, with 9 bases lying between them. As DNA, the CDR3 is TGTGCCAGCAGCCAAGAGCGGGTGTTTTCACCCCTCCACTTT. It codes for CASSQERVFSPLHF.

This clone came up once. The V gene is TRBV14, the J gene TRBJ2-1, with D tentatively TRBD1 (5 bases). This CDR3 has 16 amino acids. Germline V gene sequence: CDR1 SGHDN, CDR2 FVKESK. The V end was cut by 0 bases, the J end by 6 bases, with 15 bases between. CDR3 DNA: TGTGCCAGCAGCCAAGAATGGGCAGGGATAGGCAATGAGCAGTTCTTC. Translated: CASSQEWAGIGNEQFF.

V usage is TRBV29-1 and J usage is TRBJ1-1, with TRBD1 as a possible D gene (6 bases). Germline CDR1 reads SQVTM; CDR2 reads ANQGSEA. This CDR3 is built from 13 residues. V was cut by 6 bases and J by 1 base, with 12 bases left in between. CDR3 region: CSVAGTRNTEAFF. The DNA for the CDR3 is TGCAGCGTCGCCGGGACAAGGAACACTGAAGCTTTCTTT.

The table lists this clone with a count of one. The chain uses TRBV18 and TRBJ2-7, with a possible D match to TRBD2 (6 bases). Germline V gene sequence: CDR1 KGHSH, CDR2 LQKENI. The CDR3 totals 14 residues. Trimming took 3 bases from V and 0 from J, leaving 9 bases between them. Here the CDR3 reads CASSPEGRSYEQYF. The DNA of the CDR3 is TGTGCCAGCTCACCGGAGGGCCGCTCCTACGAGCAGTACTTC.

The chain is built from TRBV19 and TRBJ2-1; D may be TRBD1 (5 bases). With 6 bases removed from V and 7 bases from J, the gap between germline ends came to 22 bases. This CDR3 region has 16 residues. The V gene's germline CDR1 is LNHDA and CDR2 SQIVND (reference sequence). This chain's CDR3 is CASSLRLTVLSNEQFF. In DNA, the CDR3 is TGTGCCAGTAGCCTCCGGCTGACAGTCCTTTCGAATGAGCAGTTCTTC.

This clone was counted a single time. The chain employs TRBV10-3 and TRBJ2-7; TRBD1 matches at 10 bases. The CDR3 contains 14 residues. The V gene's germline CDR1 is ENHRY and CDR2 SYGVKD. With V trimmed by 7 bases and J by 2 bases, 5 bases remained unmatched. CDR3 loop: CAIKSGTGAYEQYF. The CDR3 nucleotides are TGTGCCATCAAATCCGGGACAGGGGCCTACGAGCAGTACTTC.

This rearrangement joins TRBV9 to TRBJ2-7, with D maybe TRBD2 (5 bases). V lost 0 bases to trimming and J lost 1 base, with 11 bases between them. CDR3 size: 15 residues. Germline CDR1 and CDR2: SGDLS and YYNGEE. The CDR3 region has the DNA TGTGCCAGCAGCGTAGACAGCGGAGCATCCTACGAGCAGTACTTC. This sequence encodes CASSVDSGASYEQYF. The full variable domain, in which reference TRBV9 and TRBJ2-7 provide the parts outside the CDR3, is DSGVTQTPKHLITATGQRVTLRCSPRSGDLSVYWYQQSLDQGLQFLIQYYNGEERAKGNILERFSAQQFPDLHSELNLSSLELGDSALYFCASSVDSGASYEQYFGPGTRLTVT.

The chain couples TRBV11-2 to TRBJ1-1, with TRBD1 matching over 9 bases. CDR3 length: 15 amino acids. V lost 3 bases to trimming and J lost 5 bases; unmatched junction nucleotides: 7. Germline V gives CDR1 SGHAT, CDR2 FQNNGV. This chain's CDR3 is CASSFWTGARTEAFF. CDR3 nucleotide sequence: TGTGCCAGCAGCTTCTGGACAGGGGCGAGGACTGAAGCTTTCTTT.

The chain links TRBV5-8 to TRBJ1-5; D is uncertain. CDR3 length: 14 residues. Germline loops: CDR1 SGHTS, CDR2 YDEGEE. Deletions cut 2 bases from V and 0 bases from J, with 6 bases between. CDR3 in amino acids: CASSFHYSNQPQHF. The CDR3 nucleotides read TGTGCCAGCAGCTTCCACTATAGCAATCAGCCCCAGCATTTT.